This entry lists 15 T cell receptor beta chains sequenced from one sample in a study of molecular identifiers for immune sequencing clone quantification. Via MiXCR, TCRdb re-called the PCR reads, giving one row per CDR3 protein. The table lists about 630,000 distinct CDR3 sequences, 25% of them singletons, with 0.78% in the top ten. The specimen sequenced was naive CD8+ T cells from blood, with Jurkat cell RNA spiked in. As to subset: FACS-sorted CD8+CD4-CCR7+CD45RA+ naive T cells. Receptors originate from a human donor in good health. Some libraries in this study had Jurkat cell RNA spiked in.

On this clonotype: A much bigger clone sits one base away, suggesting this may be a read error. In this CDR3 the conserved last residue, phenylalanine or tryptophan, is missing, so a read error is likely. The chain couples TRBV6-5 to TRBJ2-7; D ambiguous. Germline-derived CDR1 and CDR2 are MNHEY and SVGAGI. The CDR3 is 13 residues long. Between the trimmed V and J ends, which lost 0 bases and 6 bases, there was a span of 9 bases. The CDR3 sequence is CASSYSSRGEQYL. Written as DNA, the CDR3 is TGTGCCAGCAGTTACTCGTCCAGAGGCGAGCAGTACCTC.

This rearrangement joins TRBV11-3 to TRBJ2-2; TRBD2 matches 9 bases. Germline V gene lookup returns CDR1 SGHNT and CDR2 YENEEA. The CDR3 is made up of 16 amino acids. J was trimmed by 6 bases and V by 2 bases; bases with no gene match: 7. Here the CDR3 DNA reads TGTGCCAGCAGCTTAAGGGGTAGCGGGAGTCCCGGGGAGCTGTTTTTT. Translating it yields CASSLRGSGSPGELFF.

The sample holds many counts of this clonotype. This chain connects TRBV7-9 to TRBJ2-3; D is unresolved. The germline V and J ends were trimmed by 4 bases and 2 bases, with 13 bases remaining between them. The V gene's germline CDR1 is SEHNR and CDR2 FQNEAQ (reference sequence). The CDR3 consists of 15 residues. The CDR3 loop is CASSSPLADTDTQYF. In nucleotides, the CDR3 is TGTGCCAGCAGCTCTCCATTGGCAGACACAGATACGCAGTATTTT. The complete variable domain, with remaining parts taken from reference TRBV7-9 and TRBJ2-3, reads DTGVSQNPRHKITKRGQNVTFRCDPISEHNRLYWYRQTLGQGPEFLTYFQNEAQLEKSRLLSDRFSAERPKGSFSTLEIQRTEQGDSAMYLCASSSPLADTDTQYFGPGTRLTVL.

The V and J genes are TRBV4-3 and TRBJ2-3; D possibly matches TRBD1 or TRBD2 (6 bases each). V shed 0 bases and J shed 0 bases, with 16 bases lying between them. In germline, CDR1 is LGHNA, CDR2 YSLEER. The CDR3 is 18 amino acids. CDR3 region: CASSQDRRGTSSTDTQYF. The DNA for the CDR3 is TGCGCCAGCAGCCAAGACAGACGGGGGACATCTAGCACAGATACGCAGTATTTT.

As for this clonotype: This sequence may be a read error, since a much larger clone differs from it by one base. The chain carries TRBV28 and TRBJ2-2; 10 bases agree with TRBD2. Germline lookup yields CDR1 MDHEN and CDR2 SYDVKM. With V trimmed by 11 bases and J by 4 bases, 13 bases remained unmatched. The CDR3 runs to 16 residues. The CDR3, as DNA: TGTGCCGGCAACGGAAAACCTAGCGGGAGCACCGGGGAGCTGTTTTTT. It codes for CAGNGKPSGSTGELFF.

This clonotype was observed a handful of times. At one of its ends the junction is not consistent with the germline gene, which may arise from a read error. This rearrangement joins TRBV6-2 or TRBV6-3 to TRBJ2-3; D is ambiguous. This CDR3 is 12 amino acids long. Germline V gene sequence: CDR1 MNHEY, CDR2 SVGEGT. Here the CDR3 reads CVSSQYEDTQYF. The CDR3 coding sequence is TGTGTCAGCAGTCAATATGAAGATACGCAGTATTTT.

The gene calls are TRBV6-2 or TRBV6-3 and TRBJ1-1; D remains unclear. The germline CDR1 and CDR2 sequences are MNHEY and SVGEGT. The CDR3 contains 12 residues. Between the trimmed V and J ends, which lost 5 bases and 1 base, there was a span of 5 bases. The CDR3 loop is CASSIENTEAFF. The CDR3 nucleotides are TGTGCCAGCAGTATAGAGAACACTGAAGCTTTCTTT.

This clonotype has a count of ten or more. The chain has TRBV29-1 and TRBJ2-7; perhaps D is TRBD1 or TRBD2 (6 bases each). This CDR3 contains 13 residues. V dropped 5 bases and J dropped 1 base, with 12 bases sitting between them. Germline V gene lookup returns CDR1 SQVTM and CDR2 ANQGSEA. The CDR3 DNA reads TGCAGCGTTCGAGGGGGGCCTTCCTACGAGCAGTACTTC. Translating it yields CSVRGGPSYEQYF.

The sample holds many counts of this clonotype. The V call is TRBV9, the J call TRBJ2-3; D gene uncertain. From germline, CDR1 is SGDLS and CDR2 YYNGEE. The CDR3 has 16 residues. V dropped 4 bases and J dropped 0 bases, with 15 bases sitting between them. The CDR3 reads CASSISGPVSTDTQYF. The CDR3 DNA reads as TGTGCCAGCAGCATATCTGGGCCAGTGAGCACAGATACGCAGTATTTT.

This clonotype appeared many times. This chain uses TRBV28 with TRBJ2-7; D is unclear. The CDR3 consists of 14 residues. Trimming removed 3 bases at V and 3 bases at J, with 12 bases between. Per germline, CDR1 MDHEN and CDR2 SYDVKM. CDR3 loop: CASSFSRGLYEQYF. The CDR3 nucleotides read TGTGCCAGCAGTTTCTCACGTGGTCTCTACGAGCAGTACTTC.

The V call is TRBV25-1, the J call TRBJ2-5; no firm D call. The CDR3 runs to 14 residues. Germline lookup yields CDR1 MGHDK and CDR2 SYGVNS. V was trimmed by 6 bases and J by 4 bases, leaving 15 bases between them. CDR3 amino acids: CASRGVGYGETQYF. CDR3 bases: TGTGCCAGCAGGGGTGTGGGGTATGGAGAGACCCAGTACTTC.

At least ten counts were recorded for this clonotype. This chain connects TRBV11-2 to TRBJ2-1, with D perhaps TRBD2 (7 bases). CDR3 length: 15 residues. Germline assignment: CDR1 SGHAT and CDR2 FQNNGV. Trimming took off 1 base at V and 7 bases at J, with 14 bases between the two ends. The CDR3 nucleotides are TGTGCCAGCAGCTTAGTGGGGGGGGCAGGAAATGAGCAGTTCTTC. This gives the protein CASSLVGGAGNEQFF.

Only a few counts were recorded for this clonotype. V gene TRBV6-5 combines with J gene TRBJ2-5, with a weak D call TRBD2 (6 bases). Germline V gene lookup returns CDR1 MNHEY and CDR2 SVGAGI. V lost 6 bases to trimming and J lost 5 bases, with 16 bases between them. This CDR3 has 14 amino acids. The CDR3 sequence: CASSAGLGQETQYF. The CDR3, as DNA: TGTGCCAGCAGCGCGGGGCTAGGGCAGGAGACCCAGTACTTC.

V and J are TRBV28 and TRBJ1-2, with 9 bases identical to TRBD1. V dropped 4 bases and J dropped 5; count of bases not matched to a gene: 14. The germline V gene encodes CDR1 MDHEN and CDR2 SYDVKM. The CDR3 is 17 residues long. This chain's CDR3 is CASSSPVPRDRVYGYTF. For the CDR3, the DNA is TGTGCCAGCAGTTCCCCAGTACCGCGGGACAGGGTTTATGGCTACACCTTC.

About this clonotype itself: A much larger clone lies a single base off, so this may be a read error. The chain has TRBV29-1 and TRBJ2-7, with 7 bases aligning to TRBD1. There are 13 residues in the CDR3. Germline assignment: CDR1 SQVTM and CDR2 ANQGSEA. The CDR3 region has the DNA TGCAGCGTAACCCAACAGGGGCGGTACGAGCAGTGCTTC. This codes for CSVTQQGRYEQCF.